This T cell receptor beta chain emerged from a study of OX40 agonist ivuxolimab in advanced cancers. This CDR3 has 14 residues. Per germline, CDR1 WSHSY and CDR2 SAAADI. V dropped 6 bases and J dropped 6; count of bases not matched to a gene: 4. Produced via immunoSEQ multiplex PCR; TCRdb's table is partial and in-frame only. This sample has fewer than 85,000 clones, with 85% to 90% found just once. Of note for this clone: What it recognizes is unknown.

General study points: More expanded clones were seen, on average, in CD8+ T cells than in CD4+.

The clonotype was recovered from an adult with an advanced solid tumor such as melanoma, head and neck, liver or kidney cancer. The specimen comprised CD4+ or CD8+ T cells sorted from blood, sampled in a trial of the OX40 agonist ivuxolimab. This chain joins TRBV10-2 and TRBJ2-2, with TRBD1 matching 10 bases. This CDR3 is CASRGDRGPGELFF. In DNA, the CDR3 is TGCGCCAGCAGGGGGGACAGGGGCCCCGGGGAGCTGTTTTTT.